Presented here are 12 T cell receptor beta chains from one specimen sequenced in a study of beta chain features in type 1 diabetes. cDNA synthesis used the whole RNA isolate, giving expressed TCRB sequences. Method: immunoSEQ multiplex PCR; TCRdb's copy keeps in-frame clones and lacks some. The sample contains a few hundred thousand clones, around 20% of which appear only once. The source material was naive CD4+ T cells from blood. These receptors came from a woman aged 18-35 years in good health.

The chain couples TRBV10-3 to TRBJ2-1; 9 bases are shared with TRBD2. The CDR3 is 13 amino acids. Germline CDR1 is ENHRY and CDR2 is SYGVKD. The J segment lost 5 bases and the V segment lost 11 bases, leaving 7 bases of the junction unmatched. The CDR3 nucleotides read TGTGCCTCAAATAGCGGGAGCCACAATGAGCAGTTCTTC. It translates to CASNSGSHNEQFF.

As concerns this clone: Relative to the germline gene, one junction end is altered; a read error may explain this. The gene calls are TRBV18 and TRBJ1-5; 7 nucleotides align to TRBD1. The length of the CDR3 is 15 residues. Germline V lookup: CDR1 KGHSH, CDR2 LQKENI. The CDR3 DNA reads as TGTGCCAGCTCCCCACTGACAGGGCCCAATCAGCCCCAGCATTTT. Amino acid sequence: CASSPLTGPNQPQHF. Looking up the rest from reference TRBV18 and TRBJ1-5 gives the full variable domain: NAGVMQNPRHLVRRRGQEARLRCSPMKGHSHVYWYRQLPEEGLKFMVYLQKENIIDESGMPKERFSAEFPKEGPSILRIQQVVRGDSAAYFCASSPLTGPNQPQHFGDGTRLSIL.

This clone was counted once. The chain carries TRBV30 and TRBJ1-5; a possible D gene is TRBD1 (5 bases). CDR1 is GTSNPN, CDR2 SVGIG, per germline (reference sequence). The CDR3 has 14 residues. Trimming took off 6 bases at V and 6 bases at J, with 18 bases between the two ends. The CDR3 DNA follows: TGTGCCTGCCAAAGCGGGGGGAGGGGTCAGCCCCAGCATTTT. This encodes CACQSGGRGQPQHF.

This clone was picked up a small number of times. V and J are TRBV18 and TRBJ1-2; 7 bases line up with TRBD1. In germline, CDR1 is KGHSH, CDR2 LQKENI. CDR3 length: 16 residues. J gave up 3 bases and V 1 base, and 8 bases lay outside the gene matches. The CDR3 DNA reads TGTGCCAGCTCACCACTACCAGGGGGGAAAGACTATGGCTACACCTTC. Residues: CASSPLPGGKDYGYTF.

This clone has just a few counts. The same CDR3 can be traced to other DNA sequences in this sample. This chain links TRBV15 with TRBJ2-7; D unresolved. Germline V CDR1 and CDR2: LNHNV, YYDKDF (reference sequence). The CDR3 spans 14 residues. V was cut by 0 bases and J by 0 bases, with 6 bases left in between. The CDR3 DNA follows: TGTGCCACCAGCAGAGATGGCGGCTCCTACGAGCAGTACTTC. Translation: CATSRDGGSYEQYF.

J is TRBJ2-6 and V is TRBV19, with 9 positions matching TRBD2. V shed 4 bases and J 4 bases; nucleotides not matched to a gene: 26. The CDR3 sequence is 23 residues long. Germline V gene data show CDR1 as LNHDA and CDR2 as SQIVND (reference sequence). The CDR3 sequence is CASSTRFTDPTSGTSSGANVLTF. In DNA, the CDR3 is TGTGCCAGTAGTACCAGATTCACGGATCCGACTAGCGGAACATCGAGCGGGGCCAACGTCCTGACTTTC.

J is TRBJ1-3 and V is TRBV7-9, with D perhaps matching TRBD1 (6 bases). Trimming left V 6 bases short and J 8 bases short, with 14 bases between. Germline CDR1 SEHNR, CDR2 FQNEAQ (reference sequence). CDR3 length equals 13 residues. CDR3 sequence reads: CASSPGDRYTIYF. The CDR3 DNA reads TGTGCCAGCAGTCCAGGGGATCGGTACACCATATATTTT. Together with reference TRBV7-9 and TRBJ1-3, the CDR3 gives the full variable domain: DTGVSQNPRHKITKRGQNVTFRCDPISEHNRLYWYRQTLGQGPEFLTYFQNEAQLEKSRLLSDRFSAERPKGSFSTLEIQRTEQGDSAMYLCASSPGDRYTIYFGEGSWLTVV.

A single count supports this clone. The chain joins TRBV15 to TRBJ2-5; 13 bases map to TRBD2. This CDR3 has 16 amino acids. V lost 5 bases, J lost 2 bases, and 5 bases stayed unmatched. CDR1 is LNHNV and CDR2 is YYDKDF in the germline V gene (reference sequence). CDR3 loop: CATSVQLAGGQETQYF. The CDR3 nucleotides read TGTGCCACCAGCGTACAACTAGCGGGAGGGCAAGAGACCCAGTACTTC.

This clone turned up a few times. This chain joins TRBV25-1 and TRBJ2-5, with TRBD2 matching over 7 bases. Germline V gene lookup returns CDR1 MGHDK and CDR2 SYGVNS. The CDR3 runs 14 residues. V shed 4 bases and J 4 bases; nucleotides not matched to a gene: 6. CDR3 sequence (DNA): TGTGCCAGCAGTGCGGGCGGGGAGGGAGAGACCCAGTACTTC. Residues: CASSAGGEGETQYF.

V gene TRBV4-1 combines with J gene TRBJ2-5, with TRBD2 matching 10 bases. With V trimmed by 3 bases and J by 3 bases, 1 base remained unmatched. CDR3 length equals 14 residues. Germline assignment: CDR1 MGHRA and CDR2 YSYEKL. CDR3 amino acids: CASSHGTSEETQYF. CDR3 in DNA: TGCGCCAGCAGCCACGGGACTAGCGAAGAGACCCAGTACTTC.

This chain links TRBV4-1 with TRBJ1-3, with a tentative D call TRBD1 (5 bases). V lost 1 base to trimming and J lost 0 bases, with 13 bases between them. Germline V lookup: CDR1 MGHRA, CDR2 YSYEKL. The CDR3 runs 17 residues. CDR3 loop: CASSQGRGGSSGNTIYF. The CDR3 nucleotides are TGCGCCAGCAGCCAAGGAAGGGGTGGCAGCTCTGGAAACACCATATATTTT.

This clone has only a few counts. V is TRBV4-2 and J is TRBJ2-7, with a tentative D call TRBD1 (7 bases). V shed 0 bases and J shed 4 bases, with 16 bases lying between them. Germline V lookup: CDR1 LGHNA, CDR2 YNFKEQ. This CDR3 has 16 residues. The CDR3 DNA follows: TGTGCCAGCAGCCAAGATCGACAGGGAGGCCGGTACGAGCAGTACTTC. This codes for CASSQDRQGGRYEQYF.